A selection of T cell receptor beta chains follows, all from one sample in a study of blood T cell repertoires in COVID-19. Sequenced by immunoSEQ multiplex PCR; TCRdb stores in-frame clones only, minus some. The table shows 35,000 to 40,000 clones, with 80% occurring only once. Sequencing used peripheral blood. These receptors were obtained from a man older than 75 with active or convalescent COVID-19. CDR3s include the opening cysteine and the closing phenylalanine or tryptophan. The D gene is left open where the match is weak. Only some rows state a clone size, as once, few, many or a class for expanded clones.

V gene	D gene	clone size	J gene	CDR3 DNA	CDR3 protein
TRBV9	NA	NA	TRBJ1-1	TGTGCCAGCAGCGGGAGGAACACTGAAGCTTTCTTT	CASSGRNTEAFF
TRBV18	NA	NA	TRBJ2-5	TGTGCCAGCTCAGAGACAGCGTCAGGGGAGACCCAGTACTTC	CASSETASGETQYF
TRBV13	NA	NA	TRBJ2-1	TGTGCCAGCAGCACCTCGGAGGGGGGGCATATAACGAATGAGCAGTTCTTC	CASSTSEGGHITNEQFF
TRBV4-3	NA	few	TRBJ1-4	TGCGCCAGCAGCCCTTCCCCCAGGGTGGCTAATGAAAAACTGTTTTTT	CASSPSPRVANEKLFF
TRBV7-3	TRBD2	once	TRBJ2-2	TGTGCCAGCAGCTTACTTCCTCTAGCGGGGTCGAACACCGGGGAGCTGTTTTTT	CASSLLPLAGSNTGELFF
TRBV6-5	NA	few	TRBJ1-1	TGTGCCAGCAGTTATCAGGGCAGAAACACTGAAGCTTTCTTT	CASSYQGRNTEAFF
TRBV19	TRBD1	NA	TRBJ2-5	TGTGCCAGTAGTTTGGGACAGGGCGGAGAGACCCAGTACTTC	CASSLGQGGETQYF
TRBV27	NA	few	TRBJ2-1	TGTGCCAGCAGTTTAGCGGTTAGCTCCTACAATGAGCAGTTCTTC	CASSLAVSSYNEQFF
TRBV28	TRBD1	NA	TRBJ1-3	TGTGCCAGCAGTACACACAGGGGCAGCTCTGGAAACACCATATATTTT	CASSTHRGSSGNTIYF
TRBV6-5	NA	NA	TRBJ1-1	TGTGCCAGCAAGTTATACTGGAGGAACACTGAAGCTTTCTTT	CASKLYWRNTEAFF
TRBV7-9	NA	NA	TRBJ1-6	TGTGCCAGCAGCTCACAGGAGTTTTCACCCCTCCACTTT	CASSSQEFSPLHF
TRBV15	NA	NA	TRBJ2-5	TGTGCCACCAGCAGAGATCGCCAGCGGGTGCAAGAGACCCAGTACTTC	CATSRDRQRVQETQYF
TRBV2	NA	NA	TRBJ1-5	TGTGCCAGCAGTGATGGCAGGGCGAGCCAGCCCCAGCATTTT	CASSDGRASQPQHF
TRBV9	TRBD1	NA	TRBJ1-5	TGTGCCAGCAGCGCCGAGAGACAGGGGAGTCAGCCCCAGCATTTT	CASSAERQGSQPQHF
TRBV7-2	NA	NA	TRBJ1-1	TGTGCCAGCAGCTTTCGGTCAGGTGAAGCTTTCTTT	CASSFRSGEAFF
TRBV5-6	TRBD2	NA	TRBJ2-3	TGTGCCAGCAGCGGGACTAGCGGGGGAAATACGCAGTATTTT	CASSGTSGGNTQYF
TRBV6-6	TRBD1	once	TRBJ1-2	TGTGCCAGCAGTTACCTGGGACAGACTCCCTACTACACCTTC	CASSYLGQTPYYTF
TRBV13	NA	NA	TRBJ2-1	TGTGCCAGCAGCCTCCGGGACACGAACAATGAGCAGTTCTTC	CASSLRDTNNEQFF
TRBV4-2	TRBD1	NA	TRBJ2-1	TGTGCCAGCAGCCAGGGACAGGGGGTTTATGAGCAGTTCTTC	CASSQGQGVYEQFF
TRBV6-5	TRBD1	many	TRBJ1-1	TGTGCCAGCAGTTACGGGACAGGGAGGGGGAACACTGAAGCTTTCTTT	CASSYGTGRGNTEAFF
TRBV7-9	NA	few	TRBJ2-5	TGTGCCAGCAGCCCCATGACAGGCGGAGAGACCCAGTACTTC	CASSPMTGGETQYF
TRBV5-1	TRBD1	NA	TRBJ1-2	TGCGCCAGCAGCTTGGCGACAGGGTTCAACTATGGCTACACCTTC	CASSLATGFNYGYTF
TRBV29-1	NA	NA	TRBJ2-7	TGCAGCGTTGAACGGTCCTACGAGCAGTACTTC	CSVERSYEQYF
TRBV6-2/TRBV6-3	TRBD2	NA	TRBJ2-3	TGTGCCAGCAGTTACTTGCCTAGCGGGACGAGCACAGATACGCAGTATTTT	CASSYLPSGTSTDTQYF
TRBV7-3	TRBD2	NA	TRBJ2-5	TGTGCCAGCAGCTTTGGGGGAGGGTCTGCGGAGACCCAGTACTTC	CASSFGGGSAETQYF
TRBV6-5	NA	once	TRBJ2-3	TGTGCCAGCACCCCAGGCGACAGGCAGGGTACGCAGTATTTT	CASTPGDRQGTQYF
TRBV2	NA	NA	TRBJ2-1	TGTGCCAGCAGTGAAGCTCCCCTTCTCCGGGAGCAGTTCTTC	CASSEAPLLREQFF
TRBV28	NA	once	TRBJ1-5	TGTGCCAGCAGTTTTACGACAGGTCAGGAGCCCCAGCATTTT	CASSFTTGQEPQHF
TRBV12-3/TRBV12-4	NA	few	TRBJ2-2	TGTGCCTCGAGGGGGTCAAACACCGGGGAGCTGTTTTTT	CASRGSNTGELFF
TRBV20-1	NA	once	TRBJ2-3	TGCAGTGCTAGTGCTGGGACTTTAGATACGCAGTATTTT	CSASAGTLDTQYF
TRBV5-4	NA	NA	TRBJ1-2	TGTGCCAGCAGCCCGGGTTGGGACACTCGCTACACCTTC	CASSPGWDTRYTF
TRBV28	TRBD1	NA	TRBJ1-2	TGTGCCAGCAGTTCACAGGGGGCAGGCTATGGCTACACCTTC	CASSSQGAGYGYTF
TRBV9	TRBD2	NA	TRBJ2-1	TGTGCCAGCAGCTCCCGACTAGCGGGAGGCGGCTCCTACAATGAGCAGTTCTTC	CASSSRLAGGGSYNEQFF
TRBV4-3	TRBD1	few	TRBJ1-1	TGCGCCAGCAGCCAACGGGCAAGGCTCAGCTCCGGGACAGGGGTAAGAGACACTGAAGCTTTCTTT	CASSQRARLSSGTGVRDTEAFF
TRBV5-1	TRBD1	NA	TRBJ2-7	TGCGCCAGCAGCTTGGGACAGGGGAACTACGAGCAGTACTTC	CASSLGQGNYEQYF
TRBV9	NA	NA	TRBJ2-2	TGTGCCAGCAGCGAGCGACTAGTGGGCACCGGGGAGCTGTTTTTT	CASSERLVGTGELFF
TRBV3-1/TRBV3-2	TRBD2	NA	TRBJ2-7	TGTGCCCGCAGGCCCGGGGCGGGGGGGTCAACCTACGAGCAGTACTTC	CARRPGAGGSTYEQYF
TRBV29-1	NA	NA	TRBJ1-1	TGCAGCGTTGATACCAGGACTGAAGCTTTCTTT	CSVDTRTEAFF
TRBV5-1	TRBD1	NA	TRBJ2-7	TGCGCCAGCAGCTTTGACAGGGGCTCCTACGAGCAGTACTTC	CASSFDRGSYEQYF
TRBV13	TRBD2	NA	TRBJ2-1	TGTGCCAGCAGCGACTCGGGACTAGCGGGAACCAATGAGCAGTTCTTC	CASSDSGLAGTNEQFF
TRBV11-1	NA	NA	TRBJ1-1	TGTGCCAGCAGCTTGAGGAAAAGCGGTGAAGCTTTCTTT	CASSLRKSGEAFF
TRBV29-1	TRBD2	NA	TRBJ2-3	TGCAGCGTTGTACTAGCGGGACGAATGGATACGCAGTATTTT	CSVVLAGRMDTQYF
TRBV30	NA	NA	TRBJ1-1	TGTGCCTGGAAGGGCAGGGGAGTCTGGACTGAAGCTTTCTTT	CAWKGRGVWTEAFF
TRBV28	TRBD1	NA	TRBJ2-1	TGTGCCAGCACCCGGGACAGTTTATACAATGAGCAGTTCTTC	CASTRDSLYNEQFF
TRBV5-6	NA	few	TRBJ2-2	TGTGCCAGCAGCTTGCAAAGCACGAACACCGGGGAGCTGTTTTTT	CASSLQSTNTGELFF
TRBV10-3	TRBD2	NA	TRBJ2-3	TGTGCCATCAGTACTAGCGGGGGACTCGCTAGCACAGATACGCAGTATTTT	CAISTSGGLASTDTQYF
TRBV7-9	TRBD1	NA	TRBJ2-3	TGTGCCAGCAGTCACAGGGACAGTAGCACAGATACGCAGTATTTT	CASSHRDSSTDTQYF
TRBV27	TRBD2	NA	TRBJ2-7	TGTGCCAGCAGTTTGGGAACTAGCGGGAGCAGCGAGCAGTACTTC	CASSLGTSGSSEQYF
TRBV28	TRBD2	few	TRBJ2-7	TGTGCCAGCAGTCCCGGGGCACTAGCGGGAGATGAGCAGTACTTC	CASSPGALAGDEQYF
TRBV24-1	NA	once	TRBJ1-1	TGTGCCACCAGGAGTGGGCTTTCTAACACTGAAGCTTTCTTT	CATRSGLSNTEAFF
TRBV2	NA	NA	TRBJ1-4	TGTGCCAGCACCGATACAGGCGTAACTAATGAAAAACTGTTTTTT	CASTDTGVTNEKLFF
TRBV9	TRBD1	NA	TRBJ2-1	TGTGCCAGCAGCCCATCCCCGGGACAGGGCTACAATGAGCAGTTCTTC	CASSPSPGQGYNEQFF
TRBV19	TRBD2	NA	TRBJ2-7	TGTGCCAGTAGTATAAAAGCTAGCGGGAGCTACGAGCAGTACTTC	CASSIKASGSYEQYF
TRBV6-5	TRBD1	NA	TRBJ1-5	TGTGCCAGCAGCCTGACAGGGAATCAGCCCCAGCATTTT	CASSLTGNQPQHF
TRBV5-1	NA	NA	TRBJ2-3	TGCGCCAGCAGCTTGGAGGGACACCTCACAGATACGCAGTATTTT	CASSLEGHLTDTQYF
TRBV30	TRBD1	NA	TRBJ1-3	TGTGCCTGGAGTCTGGGACAGGGAGGATACACCATATATTTT	CAWSLGQGGYTIYF